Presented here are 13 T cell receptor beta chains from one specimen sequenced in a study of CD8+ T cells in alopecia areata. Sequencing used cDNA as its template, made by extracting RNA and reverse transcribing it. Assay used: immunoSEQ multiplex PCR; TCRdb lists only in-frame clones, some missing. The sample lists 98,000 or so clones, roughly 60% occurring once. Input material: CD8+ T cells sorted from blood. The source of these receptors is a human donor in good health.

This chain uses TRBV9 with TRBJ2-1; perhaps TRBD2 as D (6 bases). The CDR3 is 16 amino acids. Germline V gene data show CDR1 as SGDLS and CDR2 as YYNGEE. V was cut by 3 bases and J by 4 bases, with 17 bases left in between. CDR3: CASSELAENLYNEQFF. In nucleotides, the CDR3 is TGTGCCAGCAGCGAATTAGCGGAAAACCTGTACAATGAGCAGTTCTTC.

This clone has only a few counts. The CDR3 loop is CASSQDSGRSLTYQETQYF. The CDR3 bases are TGTGCCAGCAGCCAAGACTCGGGACGGAGCCTCACCTACCAAGAGACCCAGTACTTC. This sequence joins TRBV14 and TRBJ2-5; D possibly matches TRBD1 or TRBD2 (5 bases each). The CDR3 is made up of 19 amino acids. Trimming cost V 0 bases and J 0 bases, with 20 bases left between them. Germline CDR1 reads SGHDN; CDR2 reads FVKESK. Full variable domain (rest looked up from reference TRBV14 and TRBJ2-5): EAGVTQFPSHSVIEKGQTVTLRCDPISGHDNLYWYRRVMGKEIKFLLHFVKESKQDESGMPNNRFLAERTGGTYSTLKVQPAELEDSGVYFCASSQDSGRSLTYQETQYFGPGTRLLVL.

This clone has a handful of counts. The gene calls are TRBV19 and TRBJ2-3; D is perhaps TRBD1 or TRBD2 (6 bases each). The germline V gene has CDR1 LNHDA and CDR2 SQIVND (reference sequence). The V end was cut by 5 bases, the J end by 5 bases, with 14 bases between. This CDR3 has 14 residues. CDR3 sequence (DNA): TGTGCCAGTAGTTTTGGGGGGCTGGGAGATACGCAGTATTTT. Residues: CASSFGGLGDTQYF.

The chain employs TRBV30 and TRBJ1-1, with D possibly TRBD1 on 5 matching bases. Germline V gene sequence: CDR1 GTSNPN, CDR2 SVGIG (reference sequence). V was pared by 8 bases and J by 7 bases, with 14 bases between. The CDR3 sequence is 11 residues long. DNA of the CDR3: TGTGCCACCCGGGACTCAATTGAAGCTTTCTTT. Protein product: CATRDSIEAFF.

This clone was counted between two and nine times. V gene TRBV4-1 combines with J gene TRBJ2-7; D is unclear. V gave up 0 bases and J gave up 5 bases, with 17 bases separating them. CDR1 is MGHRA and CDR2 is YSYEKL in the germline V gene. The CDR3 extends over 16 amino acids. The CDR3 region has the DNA TGCGCCAGCAGCCAAGAAGTCGTCTCTCCGGGCCACGAGCAGTACTTC. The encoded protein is CASSQEVVSPGHEQYF.

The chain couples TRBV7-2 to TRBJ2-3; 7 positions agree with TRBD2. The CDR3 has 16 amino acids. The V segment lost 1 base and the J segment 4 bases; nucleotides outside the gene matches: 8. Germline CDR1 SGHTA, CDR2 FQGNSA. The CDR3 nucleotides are TGTGCCAGCAGCTTAGGGGAGGGCCCCGGGCCAGATACGCAGTATTTT. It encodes CASSLGEGPGPDTQYF.

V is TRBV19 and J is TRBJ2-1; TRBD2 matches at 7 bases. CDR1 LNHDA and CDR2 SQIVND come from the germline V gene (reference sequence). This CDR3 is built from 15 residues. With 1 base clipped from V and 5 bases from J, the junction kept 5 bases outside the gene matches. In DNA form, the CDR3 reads TGTGCCAGTAGTATAGGAGCGGGGACTAACAATGAGCAGTTCTTC. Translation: CASSIGAGTNNEQFF.

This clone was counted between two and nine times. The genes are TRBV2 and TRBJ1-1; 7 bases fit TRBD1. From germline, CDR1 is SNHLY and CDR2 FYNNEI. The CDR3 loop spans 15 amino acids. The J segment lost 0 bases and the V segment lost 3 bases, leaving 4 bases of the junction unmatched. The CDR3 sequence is CASSEGQNVNTEAFF. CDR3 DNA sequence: TGTGCCAGCAGTGAGGGACAGAATGTGAACACTGAAGCTTTCTTT. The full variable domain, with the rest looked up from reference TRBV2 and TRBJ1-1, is EPEVTQTPSHQVTQMGQEVILRCVPISNHLYFYWYRQILGQKVEFLVSFYNNEISEKSEIFDDQFSVERPDGSNFTLKIRSTKLEDSAMYFCASSEGQNVNTEAFFGQGTRLTVV.

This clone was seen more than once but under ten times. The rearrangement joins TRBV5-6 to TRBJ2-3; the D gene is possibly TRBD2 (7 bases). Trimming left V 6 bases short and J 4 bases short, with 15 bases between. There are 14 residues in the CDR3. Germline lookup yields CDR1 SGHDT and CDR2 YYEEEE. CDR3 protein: CASTVGGAADTQYF. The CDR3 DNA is TGTGCCAGCACCGTGGGGGGGGCCGCAGATACGCAGTATTTT. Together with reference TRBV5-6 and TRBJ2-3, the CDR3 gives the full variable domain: DAGVTQSPTHLIKTRGQQVTLRCSPKSGHDTVSWYQQALGQGPQFIFQYYEEEERQRGNFPDRFSGHQFPNYSSELNVNALLLGDSALYLCASTVGGAADTQYFGPGTRLTVL.

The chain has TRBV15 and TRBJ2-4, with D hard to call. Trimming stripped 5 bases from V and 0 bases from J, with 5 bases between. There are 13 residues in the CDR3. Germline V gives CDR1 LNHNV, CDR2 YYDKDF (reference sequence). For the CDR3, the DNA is TGTGCCACCAGCGGGCAAGCCAAAAACATTCAGTACTTC. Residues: CATSGQAKNIQYF. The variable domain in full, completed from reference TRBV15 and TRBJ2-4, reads DAMVIQNPRYQVTQFGKPVTLSCSQTLNHNVMYWYQQKSSQAPKLLFHYYDKDFNNEADTPDNFQSRRPNTSFCFLDIRSPGLGDTAMYLCATSGQAKNIQYFGAGTRLSVL.

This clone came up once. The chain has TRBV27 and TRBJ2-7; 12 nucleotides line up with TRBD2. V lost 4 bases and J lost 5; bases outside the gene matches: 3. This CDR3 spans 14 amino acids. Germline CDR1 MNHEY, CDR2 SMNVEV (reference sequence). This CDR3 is CASSSSGGAHEQYF. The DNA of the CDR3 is TGTGCCAGCAGTTCTAGCGGGGGGGCCCACGAGCAGTACTTC.

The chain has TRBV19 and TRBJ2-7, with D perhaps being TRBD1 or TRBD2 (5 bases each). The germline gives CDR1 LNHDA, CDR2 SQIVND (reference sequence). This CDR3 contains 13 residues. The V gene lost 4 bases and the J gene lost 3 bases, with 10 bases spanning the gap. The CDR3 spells CASSTGPLYEQYF. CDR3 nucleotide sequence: TGTGCCAGTAGTACGGGACCCCTCTACGAGCAGTACTTC.

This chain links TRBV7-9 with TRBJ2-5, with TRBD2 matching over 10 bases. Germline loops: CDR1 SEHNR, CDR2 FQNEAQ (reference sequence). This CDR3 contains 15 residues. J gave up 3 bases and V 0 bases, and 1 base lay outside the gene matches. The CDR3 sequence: CASSLALAGEETQYF. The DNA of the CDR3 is TGTGCCAGCAGCTTAGCCCTAGCGGGGGAAGAGACCCAGTACTTC.